This T cell receptor (beta chain) was documented in a study of shared clonotypes between healthy human individuals. Comments on this clone: Its target is not known.

TCRdb's table, derived via immunoSEQ multiplex PCR, lists solely in-frame clones and lacks some. The table has more than 2 million clones, roughly 94% seen once. Germline CDR1 SGHRS, CDR2 YFSETQ. There are 14 residues in the CDR3. The trim removed 5 bases at V and 8 bases at J, leaving 10 bases unmatched. Findings of the study overall: Estimated richness was generally greater in naive than memory subsets. A handful of donors showed sharing of approximately 4.7% of naive CD4 clonotypes.

Sequences were obtained from naive CD4+ T cells sorted from blood. Described subset: CD45RA+ positively selected. The origin of this receptor is a man between 18 and 29 years old in good health. The chain employs TRBV5-1 and TRBJ2-1, with 7 bases aligning to TRBD1. DNA for the CDR3: TGCGCCAGCAGTTGGGACAGCTATGGGGATGAGCAGTTCTTC. Amino acid sequence: CASSWDSYGDEQFF.